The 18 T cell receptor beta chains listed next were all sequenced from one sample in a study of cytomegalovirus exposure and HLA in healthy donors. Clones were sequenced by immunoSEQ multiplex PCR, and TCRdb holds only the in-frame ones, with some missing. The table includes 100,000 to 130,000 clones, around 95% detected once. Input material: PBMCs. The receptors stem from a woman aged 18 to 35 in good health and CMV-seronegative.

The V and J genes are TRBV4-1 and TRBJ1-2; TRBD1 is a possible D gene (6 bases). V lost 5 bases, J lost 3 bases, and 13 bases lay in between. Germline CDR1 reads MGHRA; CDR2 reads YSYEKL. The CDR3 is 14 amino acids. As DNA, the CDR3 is TGCGCCAGCAGCGACTACAGGGTGGACTATGGCTACACCTTC. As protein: CASSDYRVDYGYTF.

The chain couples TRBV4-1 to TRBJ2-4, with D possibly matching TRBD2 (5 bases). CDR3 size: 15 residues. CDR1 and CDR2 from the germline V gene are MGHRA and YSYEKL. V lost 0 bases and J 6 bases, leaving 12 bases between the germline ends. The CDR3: CASSQDLGLPNIQYF. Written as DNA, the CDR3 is TGCGCCAGCAGCCAAGACTTAGGACTTCCAAACATTCAGTACTTC.

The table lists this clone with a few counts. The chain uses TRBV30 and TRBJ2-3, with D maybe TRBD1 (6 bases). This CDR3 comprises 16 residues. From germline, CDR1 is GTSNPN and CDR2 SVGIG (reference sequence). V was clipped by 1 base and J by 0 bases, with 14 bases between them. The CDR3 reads CAWSAYRTDSTDTQYF. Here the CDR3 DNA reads TGTGCCTGGAGTGCCTACCGGACAGACAGCACAGATACGCAGTATTTT. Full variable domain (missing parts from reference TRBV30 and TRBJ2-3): SQTIHQWPATLVQPVGSPLSLECTVEGTSNPNLYWYRQAAGRGLQLLFYSVGIGQISSEVPQNLSASRPQDRQFILSSKKLLLSDSGFYLCAWSAYRTDSTDTQYFGPGTRLTVL.

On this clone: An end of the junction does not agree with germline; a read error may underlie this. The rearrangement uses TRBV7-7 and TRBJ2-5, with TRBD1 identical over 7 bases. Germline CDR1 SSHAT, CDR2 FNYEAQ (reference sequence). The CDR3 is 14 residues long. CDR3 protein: CASSSTGVGETQYF. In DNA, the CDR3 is TGTGCTAGCAGCTCCACAGGGGTCGGAGAGACCCAGTACTTC. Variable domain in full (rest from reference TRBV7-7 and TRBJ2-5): GAGVSQSPRYKVTKRGQDVTLRCDPISSHATLYWYQQALGQGPEFLTYFNYEAQPDKSGLPSDRFSAERPEGSISTLTIQRTEQRDSAMYRCASSSTGVGETQYFGPGTRLLVL.

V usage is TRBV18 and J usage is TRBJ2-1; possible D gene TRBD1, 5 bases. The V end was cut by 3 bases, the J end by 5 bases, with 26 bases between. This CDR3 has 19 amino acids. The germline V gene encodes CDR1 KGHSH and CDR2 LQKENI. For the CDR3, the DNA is TGTGCCAGCTCACCGACTCAAGGCTACTCAGGGCCGCTCGACAATGAGCAGTTCTTC. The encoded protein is CASSPTQGYSGPLDNEQFF.

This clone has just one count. The chain's CDR3 is CASSVERDYNSPLHF. The CDR3 DNA reads TGTGCCAGCAGCGTAGAACGGGACTATAATTCACCCCTCCACTTT. The chain carries TRBV9 and TRBJ1-6; no definite D call. Trimming left V 0 bases short and J 3 bases short, with 7 bases between. Germline V gene data show CDR1 as SGDLS and CDR2 as YYNGEE. The CDR3 runs to 15 residues.

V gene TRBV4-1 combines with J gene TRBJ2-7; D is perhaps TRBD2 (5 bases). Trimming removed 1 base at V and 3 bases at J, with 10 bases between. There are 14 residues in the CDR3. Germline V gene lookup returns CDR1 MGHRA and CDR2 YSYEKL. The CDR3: CASSQVARDYEQYF. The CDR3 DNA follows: TGCGCCAGCAGCCAAGTTGCGAGGGACTACGAGCAGTACTTC.

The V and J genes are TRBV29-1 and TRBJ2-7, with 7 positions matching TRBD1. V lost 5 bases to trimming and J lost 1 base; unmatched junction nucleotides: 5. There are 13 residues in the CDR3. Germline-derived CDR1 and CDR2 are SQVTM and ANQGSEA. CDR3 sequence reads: CSVLAGGSYEQYF. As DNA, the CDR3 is TGCAGCGTTTTAGCAGGGGGTTCCTACGAGCAGTACTTC.

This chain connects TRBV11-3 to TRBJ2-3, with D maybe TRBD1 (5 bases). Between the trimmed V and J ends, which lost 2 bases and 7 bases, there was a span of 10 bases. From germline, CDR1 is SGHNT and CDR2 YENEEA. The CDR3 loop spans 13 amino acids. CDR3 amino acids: CASSLKGKNTQYF. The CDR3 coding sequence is TGTGCCAGCAGCTTAAAGGGGAAGAATACGCAGTATTTT.

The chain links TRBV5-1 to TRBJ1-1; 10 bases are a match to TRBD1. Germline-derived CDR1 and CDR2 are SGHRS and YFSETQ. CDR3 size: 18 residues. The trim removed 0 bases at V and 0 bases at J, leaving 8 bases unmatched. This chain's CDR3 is CASSLAQGQGTLNTEAFF. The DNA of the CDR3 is TGCGCCAGCAGCTTGGCCCAGGGACAGGGGACCTTGAACACTGAAGCTTTCTTT.

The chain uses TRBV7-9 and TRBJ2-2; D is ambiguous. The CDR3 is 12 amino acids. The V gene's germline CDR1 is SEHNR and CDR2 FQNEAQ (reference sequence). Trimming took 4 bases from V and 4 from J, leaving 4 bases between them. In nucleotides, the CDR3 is TGTGCCAGCAGCTGGCTCACCGGGGAGCTGTTTTTT. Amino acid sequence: CASSWLTGELFF.

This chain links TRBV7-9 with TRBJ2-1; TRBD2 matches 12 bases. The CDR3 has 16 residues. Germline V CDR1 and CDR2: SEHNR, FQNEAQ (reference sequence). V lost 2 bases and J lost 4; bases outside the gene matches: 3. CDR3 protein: CASSLSLAGGYNEQFF. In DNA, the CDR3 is TGTGCCAGCAGCTTAAGTCTAGCGGGGGGGTACAATGAGCAGTTCTTC.

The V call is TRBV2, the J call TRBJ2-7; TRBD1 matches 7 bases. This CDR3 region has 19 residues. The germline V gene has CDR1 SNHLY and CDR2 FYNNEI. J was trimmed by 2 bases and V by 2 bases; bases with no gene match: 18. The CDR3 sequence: CASSENFKGATDRTYEQYF. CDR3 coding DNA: TGTGCCAGCAGTGAAAATTTTAAGGGTGCCACGGACAGGACCTACGAGCAGTACTTC. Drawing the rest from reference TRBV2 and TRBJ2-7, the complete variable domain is EPEVTQTPSHQVTQMGQEVILRCVPISNHLYFYWYRQILGQKVEFLVSFYNNEISEKSEIFDDQFSVERPDGSNFTLKIRSTKLEDSAMYFCASSENFKGATDRTYEQYFGPGTRLTVT.

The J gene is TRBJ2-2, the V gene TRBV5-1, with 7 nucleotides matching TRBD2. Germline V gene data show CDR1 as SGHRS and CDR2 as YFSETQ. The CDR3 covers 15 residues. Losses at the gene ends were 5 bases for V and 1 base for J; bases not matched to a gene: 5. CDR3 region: CASSQSGENTGELFF. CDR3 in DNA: TGCGCCAGCAGTCAAAGCGGGGAGAACACCGGGGAGCTGTTTTTT.

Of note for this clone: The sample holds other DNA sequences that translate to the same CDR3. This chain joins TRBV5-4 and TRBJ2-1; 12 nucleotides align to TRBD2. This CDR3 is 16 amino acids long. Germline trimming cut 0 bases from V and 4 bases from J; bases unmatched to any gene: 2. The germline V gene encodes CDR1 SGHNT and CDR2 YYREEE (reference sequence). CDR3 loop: CASSLGGLAGYNEQFF. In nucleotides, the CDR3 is TGTGCCAGCAGCTTGGGGGGACTAGCGGGTTACAATGAGCAGTTCTTC.

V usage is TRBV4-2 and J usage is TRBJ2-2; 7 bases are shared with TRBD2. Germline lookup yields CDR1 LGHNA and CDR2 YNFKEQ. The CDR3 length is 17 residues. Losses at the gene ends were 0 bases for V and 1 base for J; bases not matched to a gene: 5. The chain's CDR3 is CASSQEDWGGNTGELFF. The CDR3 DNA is TGTGCCAGCAGCCAAGAAGATTGGGGGGGGAACACCGGGGAGCTGTTTTTT.

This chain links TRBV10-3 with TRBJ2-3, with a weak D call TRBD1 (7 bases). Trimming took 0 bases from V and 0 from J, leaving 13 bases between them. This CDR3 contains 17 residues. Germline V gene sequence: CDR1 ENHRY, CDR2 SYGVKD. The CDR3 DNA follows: TGTGCCATCAGTGAGTCGGGGGCAGGGGGGAGCACAGATACGCAGTATTTT. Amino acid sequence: CAISESGAGGSTDTQYF.

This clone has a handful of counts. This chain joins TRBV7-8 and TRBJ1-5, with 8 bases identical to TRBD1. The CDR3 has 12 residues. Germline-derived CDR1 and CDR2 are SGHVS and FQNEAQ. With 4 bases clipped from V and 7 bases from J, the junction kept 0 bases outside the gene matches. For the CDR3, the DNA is TGTGCCAGCAGCTCAGGGGGCCAGCCCCAGCATTTT. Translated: CASSSGGQPQHF.